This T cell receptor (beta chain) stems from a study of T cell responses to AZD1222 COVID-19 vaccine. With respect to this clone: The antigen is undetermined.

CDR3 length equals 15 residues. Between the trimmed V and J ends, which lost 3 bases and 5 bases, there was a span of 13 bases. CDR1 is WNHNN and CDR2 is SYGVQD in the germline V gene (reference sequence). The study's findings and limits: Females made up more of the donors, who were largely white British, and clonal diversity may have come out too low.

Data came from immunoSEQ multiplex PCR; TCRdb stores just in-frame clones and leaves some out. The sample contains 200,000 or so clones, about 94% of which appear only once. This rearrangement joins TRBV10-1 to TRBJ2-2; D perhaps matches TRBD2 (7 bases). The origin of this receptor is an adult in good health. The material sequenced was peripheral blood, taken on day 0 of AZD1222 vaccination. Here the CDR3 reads CASSDYKGGTGELFF. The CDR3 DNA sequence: TGCGCCAGCAGTGATTACAAGGGGGGGACCGGGGAGCTGTTTTTT.